This entry lists 10 T cell receptor beta chains sequenced from one sample in a study of vaccination effects on CD4 cells after COVID-19. Their antigens remain unidentified. ViraFEST used viral peptide pools to expand antigen-specific CD4+ T cells before sequencing. Once cultured for more than nine days, the cells underwent separation to obtain CD4+ T cells. Two-dose vaccination with either BNT162b2 or mRNA-1273 was given to the participants. Profiled with immunoSEQ multiplex PCR; TCRdb holds only in-frame clones, not every one. The profile shows tens of thousands of clones, roughly 81% of them singletons. Here the sequenced sample was CD4+ T cells from PBMCs cultured with HCoV-229E spike peptides, taken after COVID-19 vaccination. These receptors were obtained from a human donor who received a COVID-19 vaccine.

The gene calls are TRBV27 and TRBJ2-2; D unresolved. Germline-derived CDR1 and CDR2 are MNHEY and SMNVEV (reference sequence). The CDR3 totals 15 residues. V lost 3 bases and J lost 3, with 11 bases in between. The DNA of the CDR3 is TGTGCCAGCAGTTTCTCTAGGAGATACACCGGGGAGCTGTTTTTT. Translated, it gives CASSFSRRYTGELFF.

The V call is TRBV5-5, the J call TRBJ1-1; no clear D gene. The CDR3 runs to 13 residues. Trimming took 3 bases from V and 0 from J, leaving 6 bases between them. Germline V CDR1 and CDR2: SGHKS, YYEKEE (reference sequence). The CDR3 loop reads CASSSTVNTEAFF. CDR3 DNA: TGTGCCAGCAGCTCAACAGTGAACACTGAAGCTTTCTTT.

The gene calls are TRBV6-4 and TRBJ1-1; tentatively, D is TRBD1 (5 bases). The CDR3 is 13 amino acids. Germline values: CDR1 MRHNA, CDR2 SNTAGT. The ends were cut back, 6 bases at V and 1 base at J, with 9 bases in the middle. CDR3 protein: CASRVQENTEAFF. In DNA, the CDR3 is TGTGCCAGCAGGGTACAGGAGAACACTGAAGCTTTCTTT.

This clone appeared a few times. V usage is TRBV7-8 and J usage is TRBJ1-6, with TRBD1 matching 8 bases. Trimming took 5 bases from V and 10 from J; bases not matched to a gene: 7. This CDR3 spans 14 amino acids. In germline, CDR1 is SGHVS, CDR2 FQNEAQ. The CDR3 DNA reads TGTGCCAGCAGCCACGGACAGGGCGCATCACCCCTCCACTTT. Translation: CASSHGQGASPLHF.

This chain links TRBV19 with TRBJ2-5; no clear D gene. The CDR3 covers 14 residues. In germline, CDR1 is LNHDA, CDR2 SQIVND (reference sequence). Trimming stripped 8 bases from V and 5 bases from J, with 18 bases between. CDR3 sequence: CASANSYPRETQYF. The CDR3 DNA is TGTGCCAGTGCGAACTCTTACCCTCGGGAGACCCAGTACTTC.

J is TRBJ2-1 and V is TRBV2, with 13 bases matching TRBD2. Unmatched junction bases numbered 3, after V lost 9 bases and J lost 4 bases. CDR1 and CDR2 from the germline V gene are SNHLY and FYNNEI. This CDR3 has 14 residues. CDR3 in DNA: TGTGCCAGATCACTAGCGGGGGGGTACAATGAGCAGTTCTTC. It is translated as CARSLAGGYNEQFF.

About this clone: Within the sample, other DNA sequences also encode this same CDR3. This chain uses TRBV18 with TRBJ2-3; no reliable D call. This CDR3 is 12 amino acids long. V was shortened by 3 bases and J by 2 bases, with 3 bases between the two germline ends. The germline V gene encodes CDR1 KGHSH and CDR2 LQKENI. CDR3 in DNA: TGTGCCAGCTCACCGTCCACAGATACGCAGTATTTT. Protein product: CASSPSTDTQYF.

This chain links TRBV29-1 with TRBJ2-1, with 10 bases that match TRBD1. The trim removed 5 bases at V and 6 bases at J, leaving 10 bases unmatched. Germline CDR1 SQVTM, CDR2 ANQGSEA. The CDR3 length is 15 residues. The CDR3 DNA reads TGCAGCGTTAATACCGGGACAGGGGAACCCAATGAGCAGTTCTTC. Protein: CSVNTGTGEPNEQFF.

In this sample, this clone turned up a few times. The chain uses TRBV21-1 and TRBJ1-1; TRBD1 is taken as the D call from the table, unchecked against the DNA. TRBV21-1 is given as a pseudogene. The CDR3 is made up of 10 amino acids. The CDR3 spells CARRGSEAFF. In DNA form, the CDR3 reads TGTGCTCGCAGGGGCTCGGAAGCTTTCTTT.

The J gene is TRBJ2-3, the V gene TRBV7-3, with 12 positions matching TRBD2. CDR1 is SGHTA and CDR2 is FQGTGA in the germline V gene. J was trimmed by 5 bases and V by 2 bases; bases with no gene match: 8. This CDR3 is built from 17 residues. CDR3 nucleotides: TGTGCCAGCAGCTTATTGCCTAGCGGGGGGGCCAGAGATACGCAGTATTTT. This codes for CASSLLPSGGARDTQYF.